The next 26 T cell receptor beta chains were all read from a single sample in a study of early T cells in non-severe SARS-CoV-2 infection. Each CDR3 protein gets one entry after TCRdb re-called the 5' RACE reads with MiXCR. Of about 83,000 distinct CDR3 sequences detected, 8% to 13% appear once; the ten largest clones hold over 7%. Sequencing used whole blood, obtained at baseline. These receptors were obtained from an adult who was a healthcare worker with PCR-confirmed SARS-CoV-2 infection or an uninfected control (not recorded which).

This clonotype has a handful of counts. The V and J genes are TRBV6-1 and TRBJ1-2; 7 bases are shared with TRBD1. Germline V lookup: CDR1 MNHNS, CDR2 SASEGT. This CDR3 has 14 amino acids. V shed 6 bases, J shed 2 bases, and the junction held 6 bases outside the gene matches. Here the CDR3 reads CASSPGTENYGYTF. The CDR3 DNA sequence: TGTGCCAGCAGCCCCGGGACAGAGAACTATGGCTACACCTTC.

This clonotype was picked up a small number of times. CDR3 residues: CASSLSGAGELFF. CDR3 sequence (DNA): TGTGCCAGCAGTTTGAGCGGAGCCGGGGAGCTGTTTTTT. This chain connects TRBV12-3 or TRBV12-4 to TRBJ2-2, with a possible D match to TRBD2 (5 bases). There are 13 residues in the CDR3. V was trimmed by 3 bases and J by 6 bases, leaving 8 bases between them.

The J gene is TRBJ2-7, the V gene TRBV28; TRBD2 is a possible D gene (5 bases). Germline lookup yields CDR1 MDHEN and CDR2 SYDVKM. Deletions cut 8 bases from V and 4 bases from J, with 9 bases between. The CDR3 runs 11 residues. This CDR3 reads CASQTRYEQYF. The CDR3 DNA follows: TGTGCCAGCCAAACTAGGTACGAGCAGTACTTC.

The sample holds many counts of this clonotype. The gene calls are TRBV29-1 and TRBJ2-2; D perhaps matches TRBD1 (5 bases). This CDR3 has 13 residues. From germline, CDR1 is SQVTM and CDR2 ANQGSEA. Trimming took off 7 bases at V and 1 base at J, with 10 bases between the two ends. CDR3 in amino acids: CSAVTENTGELFF. CDR3 sequence (DNA): TGCAGCGCCGTGACAGAGAACACCGGGGAGCTGTTTTTT.

This clonotype was observed at least ten times. This chain joins TRBV28 and TRBJ2-2; D uncertain. The V end lost 2 bases, the J end lost 3 bases, and 13 bases lay between the germline ends. CDR3 length equals 16 residues. Germline V lookup: CDR1 MDHEN, CDR2 SYDVKM. In DNA, the CDR3 is TGTGCCAGCAGTTTAGGAACCCTCCGGGACACCGGGGAGCTGTTTTTT. Protein: CASSLGTLRDTGELFF.

This clonotype has just a few counts. V gene TRBV6-1 combines with J gene TRBJ2-7; D may be TRBD1 (6 bases). With 1 base removed from V and 1 base from J, the gap between germline ends came to 8 bases. The CDR3 consists of 14 residues. From germline, CDR1 is MNHNS and CDR2 SASEGT. The DNA for the CDR3 is TGTGCCAGCAGTGAAGAGACAGGTTCCTACGAGCAGTACTTC. Translated: CASSEETGSYEQYF.

This chain joins TRBV5-1 and TRBJ1-1, with D tentatively TRBD1 (5 bases). Trimming left V 6 bases short and J 5 bases short, with 14 bases between. The CDR3 has 13 amino acids. From germline, CDR1 is SGHRS and CDR2 YFSETQ. CDR3 nucleotide sequence: TGCGCCAGCACGAGGGGAGAGAGGACTGAAGCTTTCTTT. Translated: CASTRGERTEAFF.

This clonotype was seen a handful of times. V gene TRBV6-2 or TRBV6-3 combines with J gene TRBJ1-1; no reliable D call. CDR1 and CDR2 from the germline V gene are MNHEY and SVGEGT. The V and J ends lost 0 bases and 2 bases respectively, with 7 bases between them. This CDR3 is built from 14 residues. This CDR3 reads CASSYSSVNTEAFF. Here the CDR3 DNA reads TGTGCCAGCAGTTACTCGTCGGTAAACACTGAAGCTTTCTTT.

V gene TRBV12-3 or TRBV12-4 combines with J gene TRBJ2-5; unclear D gene. V dropped 5 bases and J dropped 5 bases, with 12 bases sitting between them. The CDR3 runs 13 residues. CDR3 loop: CASSPLSGETQYF. The CDR3 nucleotides are TGTGCCAGCAGTCCCCTCTCCGGGGAGACCCAGTACTTC.

In its sample, this clonotype was seen a few times. The chain joins TRBV18 to TRBJ2-3; 7 positions match TRBD1. V trimming: 4 bases; J trimming: 0 bases; junction bases outside the gene matches: 4. Germline-derived CDR1 and CDR2 are KGHSH and LQKENI. The CDR3 contains 15 residues. The CDR3 bases are TGTGCCAGCTCACTCACAGGGGCCAGCACAGATACGCAGTATTTT. Encoded protein: CASSLTGASTDTQYF.

This clonotype was observed a handful of times. J is TRBJ2-5 and V is TRBV5-1; D uncertain. CDR1 is SGHRS and CDR2 is YFSETQ in the germline V gene. The CDR3 is 16 amino acids. V lost 4 bases to trimming and J lost 5 bases, with 21 bases between them. The DNA for the CDR3 is TGCGCCAGCAGCCAAGGGTCAGGAGTAGTATGGGAGACCCAGTACTTC. Translating gives CASSQGSGVVWETQYF.

This chain joins TRBV20-1 and TRBJ1-5; D might be TRBD1 (6 bases). Germline assignment: CDR1 DFQATT and CDR2 SNEGSKA (reference sequence). Trimming took 5 bases from V and 0 from J, leaving 17 bases between them. The CDR3 runs 16 residues. In DNA, the CDR3 is TGCAGTGCTCGACGCGGGGGGGGCGGTAGCAATCAGCCCCAGCATTTT. It yields the protein CSARRGGGGSNQPQHF.

In this sample, this clonotype turned up many times. The rearrangement links TRBV29-1 to TRBJ2-7; D is perhaps TRBD2 (5 bases). The CDR3 spans 13 residues. V shed 4 bases and J shed 1 base, with 11 bases lying between them. In germline, CDR1 is SQVTM, CDR2 ANQGSEA. The CDR3 loop is CSVGGVLSYEQYF. CDR3 nucleotides: TGCAGCGTTGGGGGAGTTTTATCCTACGAGCAGTACTTC.

This chain uses TRBV7-9 with TRBJ2-7; possibly TRBD1 or TRBD2 for D (5 bases each). Trimming removed 5 bases from V and 3 bases from J, with 17 bases in between. The CDR3 runs to 15 residues. The germline gives CDR1 SEHNR, CDR2 FQNEAQ (reference sequence). CDR3 region: CASSPRGSRIYEQYF. CDR3 DNA: TGTGCCAGCAGCCCCCGGGGCAGTCGAATCTACGAGCAGTACTTC.

The rearrangement joins TRBV27 to TRBJ2-7, with D uncertain. The V end lost 2 bases, the J end lost 0 bases, and 11 bases lay between the germline ends. The CDR3 length is 15 residues. The V gene's germline CDR1 is MNHEY and CDR2 SMNVEV (reference sequence). In DNA, the CDR3 is TGTGCCAGCAGTTTAACGGGTGAAGGCTCCTACGAGCAGTACTTC. It is translated as CASSLTGEGSYEQYF.

The J gene is TRBJ1-5, the V gene TRBV4-2; D call uncertain. V was shortened by 0 bases and J by 7 bases, with 7 bases between the two germline ends. CDR1 is LGHNA and CDR2 is YNFKEQ in the germline V gene. This CDR3 is 13 amino acids long. CDR3 sequence reads: CASSQDLGQPQHF. DNA of the CDR3: TGTGCCAGCAGCCAAGATCTAGGGCAGCCCCAGCATTTT.

The chain recombines TRBV12-3 or TRBV12-4 with TRBJ2-1; weak D call: TRBD2 (5 bases). There are 13 residues in the CDR3. Trimming stripped 8 bases from V and 0 bases from J, with 8 bases between. The chain's CDR3 is CASGESSYNEQFF. CDR3 sequence (DNA): TGTGCCAGCGGGGAGAGCTCCTACAATGAGCAGTTCTTC.

This clonotype was picked up many times. The chain is built from TRBV19 and TRBJ2-5; weak D call: TRBD2 (6 bases). This CDR3 region has 13 residues. Germline V lookup: CDR1 LNHDA, CDR2 SQIVND (reference sequence). Trimming took off 2 bases at V and 5 bases at J, with 9 bases between the two ends. This CDR3 reads CASSIRLDETQYF. As DNA, the CDR3 is TGTGCCAGTAGTATACGACTAGATGAGACCCAGTACTTC.

This clonotype has a handful of counts. This chain joins TRBV19 and TRBJ1-6, with D hard to call. This CDR3 contains 14 residues. The germline V gene has CDR1 LNHDA and CDR2 SQIVND (reference sequence). Between the trimmed V and J ends, which lost 4 bases and 8 bases, there was a span of 12 bases. CDR3 nucleotide sequence: TGTGCCAGTAGTAGACTTATTCCGGATTCACCCCTCCACTTT. Its translation: CASSRLIPDSPLHF.

This clonotype came up many times. The chain has TRBV2 and TRBJ2-1; TRBD1 might be the D (6 bases). In germline, CDR1 is SNHLY, CDR2 FYNNEI. Trimming stripped 4 bases from V and 7 bases from J, with 11 bases between. This CDR3 is built from 13 residues. The CDR3 sequence is CASSANRANEQFF. The CDR3 nucleotides are TGTGCCAGCAGTGCGAACAGGGCGAATGAGCAGTTCTTC.

The chain links TRBV3-1 to TRBJ2-3; D remains ambiguous. The CDR3 runs 13 residues. V lost 2 bases, J lost 8 bases, and 11 bases lay in between. Germline CDR1 reads LGHDT; CDR2 reads YNNKEL (reference sequence). In nucleotides, the CDR3 is TGTGCCAGCAGCCAAAGCCCGGCGGTTACGCAGTATTTT. Translated, it gives CASSQSPAVTQYF.

This clonotype was seen repeatedly, ten times or more. The J gene is TRBJ2-4, the V gene TRBV5-4, with 8 bases fitting TRBD1. V gave up 4 bases and J gave up 3 bases; unmatched junction bases: 3. Germline lookup yields CDR1 SGHNT and CDR2 YYREEE (reference sequence). The CDR3 contains 14 residues. The CDR3 protein is CASSPDRVKNIQYF. The CDR3 DNA is TGTGCCAGCAGCCCGGACAGGGTCAAAAACATTCAGTACTTC.

This clonotype has ten or more counts. This chain links TRBV20-1 with TRBJ2-7, with a weak D call TRBD2 (6 bases). Germline V gene lookup returns CDR1 DFQATT and CDR2 SNEGSKA (reference sequence). This CDR3 has 14 amino acids. Deletions cut 3 bases from V and 0 bases from J, with 12 bases between. The CDR3 loop reads CSASWSGDSYEQYF. The CDR3 DNA reads TGCAGTGCTAGCTGGTCGGGAGACTCCTACGAGCAGTACTTC.

The chain links TRBV6-6 to TRBJ1-1; D possibly corresponds to TRBD1 (5 bases). CDR3 length: 14 amino acids. V was clipped by 5 bases and J by 4 bases, with 14 bases between them. Germline CDR1 and CDR2: MNHNY and SVGAGI (reference sequence). CDR3 sequence: CASSGWVGGTEAFF. The CDR3 DNA reads as TGTGCCAGCAGTGGTTGGGTTGGGGGCACTGAAGCTTTCTTT.

The gene calls are TRBV10-1 and TRBJ2-4; maybe TRBD2 (6 bases). V was pared by 0 bases and J by 1 base, with 7 bases between. Germline lookup yields CDR1 WNHNN and CDR2 SYGVQD (reference sequence). There are 15 residues in the CDR3. CDR3 bases: TGCGCCAGCAGTGAGTCTGGAGGGGCCAAAAACATTCAGTACTTC. Encoded protein: CASSESGGAKNIQYF.

V usage is TRBV2 and J usage is TRBJ2-7; no firm D call. The V end was cut by 8 bases, the J end by 6 bases, with 17 bases between. This CDR3 is 13 amino acids long. The germline CDR1 and CDR2 sequences are SNHLY and FYNNEI. The CDR3 coding sequence is TGTGCCAGCGGGTACAGAGTATTCGCCGAGCAGTACTTC. It encodes CASGYRVFAEQYF.